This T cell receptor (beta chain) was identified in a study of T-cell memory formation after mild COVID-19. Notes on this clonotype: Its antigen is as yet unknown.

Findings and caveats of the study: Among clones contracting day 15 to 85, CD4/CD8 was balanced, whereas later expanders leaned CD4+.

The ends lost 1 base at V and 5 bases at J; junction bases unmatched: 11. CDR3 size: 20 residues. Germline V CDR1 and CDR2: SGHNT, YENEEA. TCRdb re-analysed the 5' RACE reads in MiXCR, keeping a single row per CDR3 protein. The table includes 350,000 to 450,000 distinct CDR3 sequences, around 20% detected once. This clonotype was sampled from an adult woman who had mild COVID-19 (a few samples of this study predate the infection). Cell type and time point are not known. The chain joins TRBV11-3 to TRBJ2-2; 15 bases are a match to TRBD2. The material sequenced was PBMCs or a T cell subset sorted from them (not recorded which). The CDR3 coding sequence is TGTGCCAGCAGCTTAGGCGGACAGGGACTAGCGGGAGGACCGACCGGGGAGCTGTTTTTT. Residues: CASSLGGQGLAGGPTGELFF.